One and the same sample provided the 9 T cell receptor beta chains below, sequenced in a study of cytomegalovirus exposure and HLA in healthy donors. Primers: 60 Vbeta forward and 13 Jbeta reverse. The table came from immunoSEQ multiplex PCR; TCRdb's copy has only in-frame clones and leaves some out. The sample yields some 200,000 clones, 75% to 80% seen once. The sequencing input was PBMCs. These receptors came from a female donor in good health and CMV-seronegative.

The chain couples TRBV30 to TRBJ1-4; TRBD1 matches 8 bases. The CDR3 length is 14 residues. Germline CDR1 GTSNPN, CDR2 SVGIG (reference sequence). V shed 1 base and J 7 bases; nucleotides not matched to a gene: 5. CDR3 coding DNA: TGTGCCTGGAGTGAAACAGGGGGGGCTGAAAAACTGTTTTTT. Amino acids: CAWSETGGAEKLFF.

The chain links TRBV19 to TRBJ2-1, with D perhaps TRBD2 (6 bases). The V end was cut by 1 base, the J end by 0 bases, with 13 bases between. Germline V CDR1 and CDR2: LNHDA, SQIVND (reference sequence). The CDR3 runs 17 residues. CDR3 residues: CASSIGVAASSYNEQFF. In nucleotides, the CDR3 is TGTGCCAGTAGTATAGGGGTAGCGGCTAGCTCCTACAATGAGCAGTTCTTC.

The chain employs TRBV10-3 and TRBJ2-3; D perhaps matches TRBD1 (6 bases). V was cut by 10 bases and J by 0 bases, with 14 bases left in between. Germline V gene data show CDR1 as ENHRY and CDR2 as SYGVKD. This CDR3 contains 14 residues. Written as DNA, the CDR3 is TGTGCCACAAAGGGGGACATGAGCACAGATACGCAGTATTTT. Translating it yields CATKGDMSTDTQYF.

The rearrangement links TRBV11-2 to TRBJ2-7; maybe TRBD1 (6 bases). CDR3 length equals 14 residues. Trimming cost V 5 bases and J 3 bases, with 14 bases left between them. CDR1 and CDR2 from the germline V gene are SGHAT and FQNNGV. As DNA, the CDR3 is TGTGCCAGCAGCCTCCGGGACAACCTCTACGAGCAGTACTTC. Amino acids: CASSLRDNLYEQYF.

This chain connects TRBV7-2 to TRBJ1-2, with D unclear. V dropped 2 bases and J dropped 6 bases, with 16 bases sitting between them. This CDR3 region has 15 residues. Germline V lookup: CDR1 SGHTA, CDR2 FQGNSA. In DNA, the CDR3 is TGTGCCAGCAGCTTACAGGTTTTTCAAGCAGATGGCTACACCTTC. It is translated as CASSLQVFQADGYTF.

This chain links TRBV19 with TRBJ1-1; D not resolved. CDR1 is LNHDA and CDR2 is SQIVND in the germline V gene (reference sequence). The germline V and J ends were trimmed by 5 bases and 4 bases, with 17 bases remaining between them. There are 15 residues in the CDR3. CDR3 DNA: TGTGCCAGTAGTTTTAGTCGGCAGGCGGGCACTGAAGCTTTCTTT. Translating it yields CASSFSRQAGTEAFF.

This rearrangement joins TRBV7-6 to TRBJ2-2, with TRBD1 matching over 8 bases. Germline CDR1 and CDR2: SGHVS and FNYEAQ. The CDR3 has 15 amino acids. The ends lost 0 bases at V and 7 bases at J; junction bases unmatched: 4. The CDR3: CASSLAQGAVGELFF. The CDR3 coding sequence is TGTGCCAGCAGCTTAGCGCAGGGGGCAGTCGGGGAGCTGTTTTTT.

This CDR3 reads CAGGGGKLIYGYTF. As DNA, the CDR3 is TGTGCTGGCGGCGGAGGCAAGCTAATCTATGGCTACACCTTC. This sequence joins TRBV7-9 and TRBJ1-2; D gene uncertain. Looked up from germline, CDR1 is SEHNR and CDR2 is FQNEAQ (reference sequence). CDR3 length equals 14 residues.

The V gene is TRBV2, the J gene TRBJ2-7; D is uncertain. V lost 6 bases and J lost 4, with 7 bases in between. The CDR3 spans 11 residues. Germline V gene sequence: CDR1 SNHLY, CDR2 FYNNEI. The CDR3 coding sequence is TGTGCCAGCAGGGAAACTTACGAGCAGTACTTC. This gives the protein CASRETYEQYF.